This paragraph covers one T cell receptor beta chain sequence. The antigen it recognizes is unknown. No base-level quality is on record; no much larger clone is a single base apart. Genomic DNA was extracted from sorted cells for sequencing of the TCRbeta CDR3 region. The immunoSEQ Assay was used to sequence the TCRbeta CDR3 regions. The clones in this table, taken by TCRdb from immuneACCESS, are in-frame only. Not every clone is retained; where verified, under half of the shortfall comes from an unresolved V gene, and the cause of the rest is unknown. The sample contains nearly 80,000 clones, roughly 84% of them found a single time. Over 3% of the sample belongs to the ten largest clones. The germline V gene (reference sequence) gives CDR1 as MNHEY and CDR2 as SMNVEV. The junction shows trimming of 10 bases on V and 6 bases on J, and the gene matches do not reach 9 bases of it. The CDR3 goes from the cysteine to the phenylalanine over 14 residues. CDR3 DNA is the only sequence kept; it has 42 bases, read in frame from the first base.

This entry comes from a study of OX40 agonist ivuxolimab in advanced cancers. The study in broad terms: Ivuxolimab was an agonistic, fully human IgG2 monoclonal antibody directed against OX40 (CD134), a costimulatory receptor. Intravenous ivuxolimab was administered to patients every 2 weeks at six dose levels: 0.01, 0.1, 0.3, 1.5, 3 and 10 mg/kg. Of the approximately 53 patients in dose escalation, some 19 had hepatocellular carcinoma, roughly 15 had melanoma, 9 had renal cell carcinoma and 9 had head and neck cancer. In the dose-escalation cohort, roughly four fifths of patients were male, and the mean age was approximately 55 years, with a range of about 23 to 90. Patients were allowed to have had prior anti-PD-1, anti-PD-L1 or anti-CTLA-4 therapy, and around 40% of the dose-escalation patients had previously received checkpoint inhibitors. Partial responses occurred in three dose-escalation patients: two with cutaneous melanoma and one with hepatocellular carcinoma. Peripheral TCRbeta sequencing aimed to test whether ivuxolimab altered TCR sequence diversity and caused clonal T-cell expansion. The paper reports the monotherapy dose-escalation portion (N of about 47 patients) of the phase I ivuxolimab trial. The research as a whole found: In the 0.1-3.0 mg/kg groups, partial responders had among the lowest normalized peripheral clonal expansion, particularly in CD8+ T cells. The antigen specificity of the peripheral T cells that underwent clonal expansion was not determined. On average, CD8+ T cells showed more expanded clones than CD4+ T cells after ivuxolimab. Clonal expansion of both CD4+ and CD8+ blood T cells was observed from baseline to week 6 at doses 0.1 to 3.0 mg/kg. Low levels of normalized T-cell clonal expansion were also seen in some patients who did not respond.

Patients with autoimmune disease history or receiving systemic immunosuppression were excluded from the trial. In every dose cohort, peripheral blood was drawn for TCR sequencing at baseline, cycle 4 day 1, and cycle 7 day 1. Samples came from an open-label, multicenter, first-in-human phase I dose-escalation trial of ivuxolimab. The trial enrolled adults with locally advanced or metastatic head and neck squamous cell, hepatocellular, melanoma or renal cell carcinoma. Before TCR sequencing, CD4+ T cells and CD8+ T cells were sorted from peripheral blood as separate populations. Sequences were derived from CD4+ or CD8+ T cells sorted from blood, sampled in a trial of the OX40 agonist ivuxolimab. This receptor was taken from an adult with an advanced solid tumor such as melanoma, head and neck, liver or kidney cancer. The rearranged chain carries TRBV27 and TRBJ1-6, and TRBD1 matches 7 of the central bases. DNA sequence: TGTGCCACCAGACTGGGACAGATTAATTCACCCCTCCACTTT. Its protein product is CATRLGQINSPLHF.